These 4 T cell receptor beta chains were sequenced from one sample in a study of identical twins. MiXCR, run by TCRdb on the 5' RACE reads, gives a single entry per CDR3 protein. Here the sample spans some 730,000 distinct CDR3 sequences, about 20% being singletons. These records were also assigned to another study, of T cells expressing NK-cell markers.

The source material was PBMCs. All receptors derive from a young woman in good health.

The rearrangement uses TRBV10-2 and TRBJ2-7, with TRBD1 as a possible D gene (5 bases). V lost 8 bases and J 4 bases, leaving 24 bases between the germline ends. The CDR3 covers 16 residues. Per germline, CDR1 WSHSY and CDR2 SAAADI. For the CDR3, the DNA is TGCGCCAGCCGCCGATCCGACAGCTCCAAACCATACGAGCAGTACTTC. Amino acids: CASRRSDSSKPYEQYF.

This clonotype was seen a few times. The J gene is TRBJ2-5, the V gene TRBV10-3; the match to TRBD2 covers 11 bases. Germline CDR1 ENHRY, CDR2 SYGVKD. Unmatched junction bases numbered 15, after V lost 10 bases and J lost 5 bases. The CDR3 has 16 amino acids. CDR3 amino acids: CASATSGRGVAETQYF. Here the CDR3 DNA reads TGTGCCAGCGCTACTAGCGGGAGAGGAGTGGCGGAGACCCAGTACTTC.

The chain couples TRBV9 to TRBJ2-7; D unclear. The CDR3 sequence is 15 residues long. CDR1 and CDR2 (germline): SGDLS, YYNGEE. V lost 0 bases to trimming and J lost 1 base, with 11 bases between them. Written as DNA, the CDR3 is TGTGCCAGCAGCGTAGGTCCGGCCCGATCCTACGAGCAGTACTTC. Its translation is CASSVGPARSYEQYF.

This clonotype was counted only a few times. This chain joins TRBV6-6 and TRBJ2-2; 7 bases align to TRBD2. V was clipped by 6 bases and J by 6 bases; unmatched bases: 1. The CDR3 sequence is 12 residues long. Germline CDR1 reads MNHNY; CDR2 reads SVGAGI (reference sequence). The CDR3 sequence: CASRGLAGELFF. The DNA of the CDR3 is TGTGCCAGCAGAGGACTAGCCGGGGAGCTGTTTTTT.